This T cell receptor beta chain was found in a study of cytomegalovirus exposure and HLA in healthy donors. It was with 60 Vbeta and 13 Jbeta primers that the PCR ran. The protocol was immunoSEQ multiplex PCR, while the TCRdb copy is restricted to in-frame clones and leaves out a portion. This sample has about 140,000 clones, with roughly 80% found just once. Study observations and caveats: According to an earlier analysis, most TCR beta V segments yielded productive rearrangements about 87% or about 30% of the time. According to reports, the classifier identified cytomegalovirus status with high specificity and sensitivity. When a later analysis was performed, an Asian-associated ancestry cluster reportedly had fewer N-insertions than the roughly 690-donor mean. As confirmed in vitro, a few CMV-associated chains were specific for CMV antigens.

With regard to this clone: Its antigen remains unknown.

The specimen was PBMCs. This TCR derives from a man between 35 and 55 years old in good health and CMV-seronegative.

The chain's CDR3 is CASSDREVQPQHF. In nucleotides, the CDR3 is TGTGCCAGCAGTGACAGGGAGGTGCAGCCCCAGCATTTT. The chain is built from TRBV2 and TRBJ1-5; D may be TRBD1 (5 bases). The CDR3 has 13 amino acids. CDR1 and CDR2 (germline): SNHLY, FYNNEI. Trimming took off 3 bases at V and 7 bases at J, with 10 bases between the two ends. Drawing the rest from reference TRBV2 and TRBJ1-5, the complete variable domain is EPEVTQTPSHQVTQMGQEVILRCVPISNHLYFYWYRQILGQKVEFLVSFYNNEISEKSEIFDDQFSVERPDGSNFTLKIRSTKLEDSAMYFCASSDREVQPQHFGDGTRLSIL.